Listed here are 29 T cell receptor beta chains from one sample, sequenced in a study of T cells in Graves' hyperthyroidism and ophthalmopathy. Amplification of TCR beta CDR3 regions was performed using RNA transcripts as template. HTBI primers were used for first-round RT-PCR of the TCR CDR3. TCRdb called the multiplex PCR reads again in MiXCR, with one record for every CDR3 protein. Here the sample spans about 520,000 distinct CDR3 sequences, approximately 25% being singletons. The specimen was blood. The receptor source for this set is a woman aged 30 to 39 with Graves' ophthalmopathy.

The chain recombines TRBV5-1 with TRBJ2-2; TRBD2 matches at 10 bases. The CDR3 extends over 16 amino acids. V lost 4 bases and J lost 5; bases outside the gene matches: 8. The germline V gene encodes CDR1 SGHRS and CDR2 YFSETQ. CDR3 region: CASSSILAGATGELFF. Here the CDR3 DNA reads TGCGCCAGCAGCAGTATTCTAGCGGGGGCAACCGGGGAGCTGTTTTTT.

The chain joins TRBV6-1 to TRBJ1-1, with a tentative D call TRBD1 (5 bases). This CDR3 is built from 11 residues. Germline V gene lookup returns CDR1 MNHNS and CDR2 SASEGT. V lost 6 bases and J 11 bases, leaving 13 bases between the germline ends. CDR3 sequence (DNA): TGTGCCAGCAGGAGGGGCAGCGTGGCTTTCTTT. This codes for CASRRGSVAFF.

This clonotype was detected a few times. V is TRBV15 and J is TRBJ1-2; D uncertain. Trimming took 5 bases from V and 5 from J, leaving 12 bases between them. The CDR3 loop spans 13 amino acids. CDR1 and CDR2 (germline): LNHNV, YYDKDF (reference sequence). CDR3 DNA sequence: TGTGCCACCAGCGGTGCAAGGGATTATGGCTACACCTTC. It is translated as CATSGARDYGYTF.

The table lists this clonotype with many counts. This chain uses TRBV7-9 with TRBJ2-2, with 10 bases lining up with TRBD2. The CDR3 is 15 residues long. CDR1 is SEHNR and CDR2 is FQNEAQ in the germline V gene (reference sequence). J was trimmed by 3 bases and V by 5 bases; bases with no gene match: 3. The CDR3 coding sequence is TGTGCCAGCAGCCGGACTAGCGGCTACACCGGGGAGCTGTTTTTT. Translating gives CASSRTSGYTGELFF.

This clonotype was counted at least ten times. The chain combines TRBV10-3 with TRBJ1-3; D not certain. Per the germline V gene, CDR1 is ENHRY and CDR2 is SYGVKD. The V end lost 3 bases, the J end lost 2 bases, and 8 bases lay between the germline ends. This CDR3 is 14 amino acids long. The CDR3 DNA is TGTGCCATCAGTGAAGGTGGGACTGGAAACACCATATATTTT. Translated, it gives CAISEGGTGNTIYF.

V is TRBV24-1 and J is TRBJ1-6; D unclear. This CDR3 spans 12 amino acids. Germline CDR1 and CDR2: KGHDR and SFDVKD. V was cut by 5 bases and J by 12 bases, with 10 bases left in between. The CDR3 reads CATSGPVGPLHF. The CDR3, as DNA: TGTGCCACCAGTGGTCCGGTAGGACCCCTCCACTTT.

This clonotype was found many times. The chain joins TRBV14 to TRBJ2-7; D is uncertain. V was trimmed by 0 bases and J by 7 bases, leaving 1 base between them. CDR3 length: 10 amino acids. Germline CDR1 and CDR2: SGHDN and FVKESK. The CDR3 DNA follows: TGTGCCAGCAGCCAAGAAGAGCAGTACTTC. Amino acids: CASSQEEQYF.

The chain has TRBV9 and TRBJ2-7; TRBD1 aligns across 8 bases. Germline V gives CDR1 SGDLS, CDR2 YYNGEE. Trimming at V came to 0 bases and at J to 5 bases, leaving 10 bases not matched to a gene. The CDR3 is made up of 16 amino acids. The chain's CDR3 is CASSVGVRQGANEQYF. The CDR3 DNA sequence: TGTGCCAGCAGCGTAGGTGTAAGGCAGGGGGCGAACGAGCAGTACTTC.

In this sample, this clonotype turned up many times. The J gene is TRBJ1-2, the V gene TRBV7-9; no definite D call. The CDR3 covers 12 residues. V lost 5 bases and J 8 bases, leaving 12 bases between the germline ends. The germline V gene has CDR1 SEHNR and CDR2 FQNEAQ (reference sequence). The CDR3 DNA is TGTGCCAGCAGCAGTCGACAAGGCGGCTACACCTTC. Protein sequence: CASSSRQGGYTF.

This clonotype was picked up many times. The V and J genes are TRBV6-5 and TRBJ2-7; TRBD1 might be the D (6 bases). Germline V gives CDR1 MNHEY, CDR2 SVGAGI. The CDR3 runs 12 residues. V lost 6 bases to trimming and J lost 3 bases, with 9 bases between them. CDR3 DNA sequence: TGTGCCAGCAGGTCAGGGGACTACGAGCAGTACTTC. It codes for CASRSGDYEQYF.

This CDR3 is CSARRGNAHTEAFF. The CDR3 DNA is TGCAGTGCTAGGAGGGGGAATGCGCACACTGAAGCTTTCTTT. The chain couples TRBV20-1 to TRBJ1-1; perhaps TRBD1 as D (6 bases). CDR3 length: 14 amino acids. The V gene lost 3 bases and the J gene lost 3 bases, with 14 bases spanning the gap. In germline, CDR1 is DFQATT, CDR2 SNEGSKA (reference sequence).

In its sample, this clonotype was seen many times. This chain connects TRBV2 to TRBJ1-2; 7 nucleotides align to TRBD1. This CDR3 contains 15 residues. Trimming took 6 bases from V and 3 from J; bases not matched to a gene: 10. Germline loops: CDR1 SNHLY, CDR2 FYNNEI. The CDR3 DNA is TGTGCCAGCAGCGCCTTGAGGGGGCTTGACTATGGCTACACCTTC. Translation: CASSALRGLDYGYTF.

This clonotype was detected ten times or more. This chain uses TRBV7-2 with TRBJ2-5; D possibly uses TRBD1 or TRBD2 (5 bases each). Germline CDR1 and CDR2: SGHTA and FQGNSA. The V end was cut by 4 bases, the J end by 5 bases, with 8 bases between. The CDR3 length is 12 residues. The CDR3 DNA reads TGTGCCAGCAGCTGGGGGTCGGAGACCCAGTACTTC. Protein product: CASSWGSETQYF.

The chain is built from TRBV5-1 and TRBJ1-1, with TRBD1 as a possible D gene (6 bases). The V and J ends lost 0 bases and 11 bases respectively, with 14 bases between them. CDR1 and CDR2 (germline): SGHRS, YFSETQ. This CDR3 spans 13 amino acids. For the CDR3, the DNA is TGCGCCAGCAGCTTGGGGCAGGGGCTGTACGCTTTCTTT. Translating gives CASSLGQGLYAFF.

This clonotype was counted only a few times. This may arise from a read error, as a much more abundant clone is one base away. V usage is TRBV7-2 and J usage is TRBJ1-3; D not resolved. This CDR3 region has 15 residues. Germline-derived CDR1 and CDR2 are SGHTA and FQGNSA. Here the CDR3 DNA reads TGTGCCAGCTCCCTGCAGGAGGGCCCGGGAAACACCATATGTTTT. Protein: CASSLQEGPGNTICF.

The sample holds many counts of this clonotype. The J gene is TRBJ2-5, the V gene TRBV29-1, with 8 positions matching TRBD2. The trim removed 6 bases at V and 0 bases at J, leaving 9 bases unmatched. Germline V lookup: CDR1 SQVTM, CDR2 ANQGSEA. The CDR3 extends over 15 amino acids. The CDR3 region is CSVEGTGGYQETQYF. The CDR3 DNA reads as TGCAGCGTGGAGGGGACGGGGGGGTACCAAGAGACCCAGTACTTC.

In its sample, this clonotype was seen once. The V gene is TRBV6-1, the J gene TRBJ2-7; D is tentatively TRBD1 or TRBD2 (5 bases each). This CDR3 region has 15 residues. CDR1 and CDR2 (germline): MNHNS, SASEGT. The V and J ends lost 6 bases and 4 bases respectively, with 19 bases between them. The CDR3 loop reads CASRRFGGGEYEQYF. CDR3 bases: TGTGCCAGCAGGAGATTTGGGGGTGGTGAATACGAGCAGTACTTC.

This sequence joins TRBV20-1 and TRBJ1-6, with 8 bases identical to TRBD1. Germline V CDR1 and CDR2: DFQATT, SNEGSKA (reference sequence). Trimming removed 3 bases from V and 9 bases from J; junction bases left unmatched: 19. The CDR3 spans 18 residues. The CDR3 nucleotides are TGCAGTGCTAGGGAGGCCAGGGGGCCCGAGGACTCCGGTTCACCCCTCCACTTT. Its protein product is CSAREARGPEDSGSPLHF.

Concerning this clonotype itself: An end of the junction differs from the germline gene, which may be a read error. This CDR3 reads CASSQPTANYGYAF. The CDR3 DNA is TGCGCCAGCAGCCAACCGACAGCTAACTATGGCTACGCCTTC. This chain connects TRBV4-1 to TRBJ1-2; D is possibly TRBD1 (5 bases). This CDR3 comprises 14 residues. Germline CDR1 is MGHRA and CDR2 is YSYEKL.

This clonotype was seen at least ten times. V and J are TRBV5-4 and TRBJ1-3, with TRBD1 matching over 9 bases. The CDR3 sequence is 15 residues long. J gave up 8 bases and V 1 base, and 7 bases lay outside the gene matches. Germline CDR1 SGHNT, CDR2 YYREEE (reference sequence). The DNA for the CDR3 is TGTGCCAGCAGCTTGCGGGACAGGGAGGATGACACCATATATTTT. It translates to CASSLRDREDDTIYF. Combining the CDR3 with reference TRBV5-4 and TRBJ1-3 gives the whole variable domain ETGVTQSPTHLIKTRGQQVTLRCSSQSGHNTVSWYQQALGQGPQFIFQYYREEENGRGNFPPRFSGLQFPNYSSELNVNALELDDSALYLCASSLRDREDDTIYFGEGSWLTVV.

This clonotype has ten or more counts. The V gene is TRBV24-1, the J gene TRBJ1-5; unclear D gene. The ends were cut back, 6 bases at V and 1 base at J, with 6 bases in the middle. The CDR3 covers 13 residues. CDR1 is KGHDR, CDR2 SFDVKD, per germline. This CDR3 reads CATSTRSNQPQHF. The CDR3 region has the DNA TGTGCCACCAGTACAAGAAGCAATCAGCCCCAGCATTTT.

This sequence joins TRBV11-2 and TRBJ2-5; the match to TRBD1 covers 8 bases. The CDR3 length is 12 residues. Germline V CDR1 and CDR2: SGHAT, FQNNGV. The V and J ends lost 8 bases and 5 bases, in that order; junction bases with no gene match: 4. CDR3 loop: CASGQGVETQYF. The CDR3 nucleotides read TGTGCCAGCGGACAGGGTGTTGAGACCCAGTACTTC.

Comments on this clonotype: The germline gene is not matched at one end of the junction; a read error may be the cause. The chain has TRBV30 and TRBJ1-5, with D maybe TRBD1 (5 bases). The CDR3 covers 13 residues. Germline loops: CDR1 GTSNPN, CDR2 SVGIG (reference sequence). The CDR3 loop is CTWSVEGNQPQHF. The CDR3, as DNA: TGTACCTGGAGTGTTGAGGGGAATCAGCCCCAGCATTTT.

This clonotype occurred a few times. The chain has TRBV7-2 and TRBJ1-1; D ambiguous. Per germline, CDR1 SGHTA and CDR2 FQGNSA. Trimming left V 5 bases short and J 9 bases short, with 13 bases between. The CDR3 covers 12 residues. CDR3 bases: TGTGCCAGCAGCCTAATTTTATCCAAAGCTTTCTTT. Translation gives CASSLILSKAFF.

This clonotype was picked up many times. This chain joins TRBV6-2 or TRBV6-3 and TRBJ1-5; D remains unclear. Germline CDR1 is MNHEY and CDR2 is SVGEGT. The CDR3 has 18 amino acids. V was trimmed by 2 bases and J by 0 bases, leaving 17 bases between them. The CDR3 spells CASSYGGNMAYSNQPQHF. CDR3 coding DNA: TGTGCCAGCAGTTACGGCGGGAATATGGCGTATAGCAATCAGCCCCAGCATTTT.

The genes are TRBV6-5 and TRBJ1-1; D uncertain. The germline CDR1 and CDR2 sequences are MNHEY and SVGAGI. With 2 bases removed from V and 3 bases from J, the gap between germline ends came to 13 bases. The CDR3 contains 15 residues. The CDR3 bases are TGTGCCAGCAGTTACCTACAATTATCGGACACTGAAGCTTTCTTT. It translates to CASSYLQLSDTEAFF.

This clonotype was counted many times. The CDR3 DNA sequence: TGCGCCAGCAGCCACGGGACAGGGTATGGCTACACCTTC. It encodes CASSHGTGYGYTF. V is TRBV4-3 and J is TRBJ1-2; 9 nucleotides line up with TRBD1. Germline loops: CDR1 LGHNA, CDR2 YSLEER. This CDR3 is 13 amino acids long. V dropped 3 bases and J dropped 5; count of bases not matched to a gene: 1.

Here the CDR3 DNA reads TGTGCCAGCAGTTTAGGGATCGGTGACTATGGCTACACCTTC. Translated: CASSLGIGDYGYTF. The J gene is TRBJ1-2, the V gene TRBV12-3 or TRBV12-4; no clear D. This CDR3 has 14 residues. The germline V and J ends were trimmed by 1 base and 3 bases, with 9 bases remaining between them.

The chain joins TRBV7-2 to TRBJ2-7, with TRBD1 matching over 10 bases. This CDR3 has 14 residues. CDR1 is SGHTA and CDR2 is FQGNSA in the germline V gene. V dropped 2 bases and J dropped 4; count of bases not matched to a gene: 2. The CDR3 DNA follows: TGTGCCAGCAGCTTACCGGGACAGGGGTACGAGCAGTACTTC. Residues: CASSLPGQGYEQYF.